These 23 T cell receptor beta chains were all obtained from the same sample, sequenced in a study of T-cell reconstitution after alpha-beta-depleted transplantation in children. TCRbeta library preparation incorporated unique molecular identifiers. One entry per CDR3 protein results from TCRdb running MiXCR on the PCR reads. This table has 250,000 to 350,000 distinct CDR3 sequences, almost 10% appearing once. The sequencing used PBMCs from the stem cell graft donor, collected from the stem cell graft. The receptors were gathered from a human donor who donated a stem cell graft to a child with SCID.

This clonotype turned up a few times. For the CDR3, the DNA is TGCAGTGCTAGGGTTGACGGTACCCCCATGAACACTGAAGCTTTCTTT. This translates into CSARVDGTPMNTEAFF. J is TRBJ1-1 and V is TRBV20-1; D is ambiguous. Germline CDR1 and CDR2: DFQATT and SNEGSKA (reference sequence). V lost 3 bases and J 0 bases, leaving 17 bases between the germline ends. The CDR3 is 16 amino acids.

The chain combines TRBV20-1 with TRBJ1-1; D might be TRBD1 (5 bases). The CDR3 runs to 13 residues. The V and J ends lost 4 bases and 0 bases respectively, with 9 bases between them. Germline CDR1 and CDR2: DFQATT and SNEGSKA (reference sequence). The CDR3, as DNA: TGCAGTGCTACCGGGGACCTGAACACTGAAGCTTTCTTT. Translation gives CSATGDLNTEAFF.

This clonotype was seen many times. The chain has TRBV10-2 and TRBJ2-1, with D hard to call. V lost 6 bases, J lost 6 bases, and 9 bases lay in between. Germline CDR1 and CDR2: WSHSY and SAAADI. The CDR3 spans 12 residues. Written as DNA, the CDR3 is TGCGCCAGCAGCAGCTCAGGCAATGAGCAGTTCTTC. This encodes CASSSSGNEQFF.

The table lists this clonotype with many counts. This rearrangement joins TRBV4-2 to TRBJ2-5; D might be TRBD2 (5 bases). CDR1 and CDR2 (germline): LGHNA, YNFKEQ. V lost 0 bases to trimming and J lost 3 bases, with 14 bases between them. The CDR3 totals 16 residues. CDR3 sequence: CASSQDLLAGKETQYF. The CDR3, as DNA: TGTGCCAGCAGCCAAGATCTGCTAGCCGGAAAAGAGACCCAGTACTTC.

This clonotype was found a few times. The chain combines TRBV12-3 or TRBV12-4 with TRBJ2-3; no clear D. V was shortened by 2 bases and J by 4 bases, with 4 bases between the two germline ends. CDR3 length equals 12 residues. DNA of the CDR3: TGTGCCAGCAGTTTATTCGCAGATACGCAGTATTTT. Translated: CASSLFADTQYF.

This clonotype has only a few counts. This rearrangement joins TRBV5-5 to TRBJ2-7, with D tentatively TRBD1 or TRBD2 (5 bases each). Germline V gene sequence: CDR1 SGHKS, CDR2 YYEKEE (reference sequence). This CDR3 is built from 14 residues. Trimming shortened V by 7 bases and J by 9 bases, and 23 bases separated the two germline ends. DNA of the CDR3: TGTGCCAGCTTCATCGACGGACAACTAGAAGGGCAGTACTTC. Translating gives CASFIDGQLEGQYF. The entire variable domain, with the rest obtained from reference TRBV5-5 and TRBJ2-7, is as follows: DAGVTQSPTHLIKTRGQQVTLRCSPISGHKSVSWYQQVLGQGPQFIFQYYEKEERGRGNFPDRFSARQFPNYSSELNVNALLLGDSALYLCASFIDGQLEGQYFGPGTRLTVT.

This clonotype was recorded a few times. This chain links TRBV3-1 with TRBJ2-5, with D unclear. Germline values: CDR1 LGHDT, CDR2 YNNKEL (reference sequence). V lost 2 bases to trimming and J lost 9 bases, with 19 bases between them. This CDR3 is built from 15 residues. The CDR3 bases are TGTGCCAGCAGCCAAATCAGCAGGCCCCCCGCGGCCCAGTACTTC. Its translation: CASSQISRPPAAQYF.

This clonotype was seen just once. A far larger clone is one nucleotide away, so this likely arose from a read error. CDR3 bases: TGCGCCAGCAGCTTGGCCGGGGGGGACACTGAAGCTTTCTTT. It codes for CASSLAGGDTEAFF. The V and J genes are TRBV5-1 and TRBJ1-1; a weak D match, TRBD1 (5 bases). CDR3 size: 14 residues. From germline, CDR1 is SGHRS and CDR2 YFSETQ. With 0 bases removed from V and 3 bases from J, the gap between germline ends came to 9 bases.

This clonotype has at least ten counts. The chain links TRBV12-3 or TRBV12-4 to TRBJ1-1; D gene uncertain. The CDR3 has 13 residues. V was shortened by 8 bases and J by 0 bases, with 10 bases between the two germline ends. This CDR3 is CASPTPMNTEAFF. The CDR3 region has the DNA TGTGCCAGCCCCACCCCAATGAACACTGAAGCTTTCTTT.

This clonotype showed up just a few times. The rearrangement links TRBV9 to TRBJ1-5; no reliable D call. This CDR3 contains 17 residues. V lost 3 bases to trimming and J lost 3 bases, with 19 bases between them. The germline CDR1 and CDR2 sequences are SGDLS and YYNGEE. The CDR3 region is CASSESERQRVNQPQHF. DNA for the CDR3: TGTGCCAGCAGCGAGAGTGAGAGGCAGAGAGTCAATCAGCCCCAGCATTTT.

This clonotype was counted many times. The genes are TRBV5-1 and TRBJ2-7; D is undetermined. Per germline, CDR1 SGHRS and CDR2 YFSETQ. The CDR3 has 14 residues. The ends were cut back, 0 bases at V and 2 bases at J, with 9 bases in the middle. The CDR3 loop is CASSLGTVTYEQYF. DNA for the CDR3: TGCGCCAGCAGCTTGGGTACAGTTACCTACGAGCAGTACTTC.

In its sample, this clonotype was seen many times. This rearrangement joins TRBV7-3 to TRBJ2-7, with D possibly being TRBD1 or TRBD2 (6 bases each). Looked up from germline, CDR1 is SGHTA and CDR2 is FQGTGA. The CDR3 has 15 amino acids. Trimming stripped 5 bases from V and 4 bases from J, with 18 bases between. The DNA for the CDR3 is TGTGCCAGCAGCCTTGCCGGGGGACAAATGTACGAGCAGTACTTC. Amino acids: CASSLAGGQMYEQYF.

This clonotype showed up just a few times. The rearrangement uses TRBV12-3 or TRBV12-4 and TRBJ1-5, with TRBD1 as a possible D gene (5 bases). V was pared by 5 bases and J by 9 bases, with 17 bases between. CDR3 length equals 14 residues. DNA of the CDR3: TGTGCCAGCAGTCCAGCGGGGCAGACGGGGCCCCAGCATTTT. Protein sequence: CASSPAGQTGPQHF.

This clonotype was detected many times. The chain recombines TRBV14 with TRBJ2-7, with 7 bases fitting TRBD1. The CDR3 is 14 amino acids. J was trimmed by 5 bases and V by 4 bases; bases with no gene match: 8. In germline, CDR1 is SGHDN, CDR2 FVKESK. The CDR3 is CASSPTTGSHEQYF. CDR3 bases: TGTGCCAGCAGCCCTACGACAGGGTCCCACGAGCAGTACTTC.

This clonotype was found a few times. The V gene is TRBV29-1, the J gene TRBJ2-3; D unclear. Germline assignment: CDR1 SQVTM and CDR2 ANQGSEA. The CDR3 runs to 12 residues. V was cut by 7 bases and J by 2 bases, with 10 bases left in between. The chain's CDR3 is CSAIRTTDTQYF. CDR3 bases: TGCAGCGCGATCCGTACCACAGATACGCAGTATTTT.

V gene TRBV20-1 combines with J gene TRBJ2-1, with 10 bases that match TRBD2. The CDR3 contains 15 residues. Trimming removed 0 bases from V and 6 bases from J; junction bases left unmatched: 5. Germline V CDR1 and CDR2: DFQATT, SNEGSKA (reference sequence). CDR3 DNA sequence: TGCAGTGCTAGAGACAGCGGGGGGGCCCCCAATGAGCAGTTCTTC. Amino acids: CSARDSGGAPNEQFF.

This clonotype was seen more than once but under ten times. The rearrangement links TRBV7-9 to TRBJ1-2; 9 bases agree with TRBD1. The V gene end was trimmed by 4 bases and the J gene end by 5 bases; junction bases not matched to a gene: 5. The CDR3 extends over 14 amino acids. CDR1 is SEHNR, CDR2 FQNEAQ, per germline (reference sequence). CDR3 amino acids: CASSSGTGNYGYTF. The CDR3 coding sequence is TGTGCCAGCAGCTCAGGGACAGGGAATTATGGCTACACCTTC. The full variable domain, with the rest looked up from reference TRBV7-9 and TRBJ1-2, is DTGVSQNPRHKITKRGQNVTFRCDPISEHNRLYWYRQTLGQGPEFLTYFQNEAQLEKSRLLSDRFSAERPKGSFSTLEIQRTEQGDSAMYLCASSSGTGNYGYTFGSGTRLTVV.

J is TRBJ2-7 and V is TRBV29-1, with no clear D. Trimming stripped 6 bases from V and 1 base from J, with 7 bases between. The CDR3 covers 11 residues. Germline CDR1 is SQVTM and CDR2 is ANQGSEA. CDR3: CSVRNSYEQYF. CDR3 coding DNA: TGCAGCGTAAGGAATTCCTACGAGCAGTACTTC.

This clonotype has ten or more counts. The gene calls are TRBV6-1 and TRBJ1-1; D is unresolved. The germline V gene encodes CDR1 MNHNS and CDR2 SASEGT. The V end lost 6 bases, the J end lost 1 base, and 9 bases lay between the germline ends. CDR3 length: 13 amino acids. CDR3 in amino acids: CASSRQWNTEAFF. In DNA, the CDR3 is TGTGCCAGCAGCCGTCAGTGGAACACTGAAGCTTTCTTT.

In its sample, this clonotype was seen a few times. Here the CDR3 reads CATSDAGNTGELFF. In nucleotides, the CDR3 is TGTGCCACCAGTGACGCCGGGAACACCGGGGAGCTGTTTTTT. The V gene is TRBV24-1, the J gene TRBJ2-2; D is undetermined. CDR3 size: 14 residues. The V and J ends lost 4 bases and 1 base respectively, with 6 bases between them. Germline V CDR1 and CDR2: KGHDR, SFDVKD.

The chain combines TRBV10-3 with TRBJ1-4; no reliable D call. This CDR3 region has 14 residues. Trimming pared 0 bases from V and 10 bases from J, leaving 12 bases between. The germline CDR1 and CDR2 sequences are ENHRY and SYGVKD. The CDR3 nucleotides read TGTGCCATCAGTGAGTCGGTGAACCGCGGAAAACTGTTTTTT. Amino acid sequence: CAISESVNRGKLFF.

This clonotype appeared many times. The chain has TRBV12-3 or TRBV12-4 and TRBJ2-5; TRBD1 aligns across 8 bases. This CDR3 region has 16 residues. The V and J ends lost 6 bases and 0 bases, in that order; junction bases with no gene match: 9. CDR3 amino acids: CASSLGQGNYQETQYF. The CDR3 region has the DNA TGTGCCAGCAGCCTCGGACAGGGAAATTACCAAGAGACCCAGTACTTC.

This clonotype came up many times. The chain employs TRBV24-1 and TRBJ2-3, with D unclear. The CDR3 loop spans 12 amino acids. With 1 base removed from V and 6 bases from J, the gap between germline ends came to 4 bases. Looked up from germline, CDR1 is KGHDR and CDR2 is SFDVKD. The CDR3 DNA reads as TGTGCCACCAGTGATTTTTCCGATACGCAGTATTTT. Its translation is CATSDFSDTQYF.